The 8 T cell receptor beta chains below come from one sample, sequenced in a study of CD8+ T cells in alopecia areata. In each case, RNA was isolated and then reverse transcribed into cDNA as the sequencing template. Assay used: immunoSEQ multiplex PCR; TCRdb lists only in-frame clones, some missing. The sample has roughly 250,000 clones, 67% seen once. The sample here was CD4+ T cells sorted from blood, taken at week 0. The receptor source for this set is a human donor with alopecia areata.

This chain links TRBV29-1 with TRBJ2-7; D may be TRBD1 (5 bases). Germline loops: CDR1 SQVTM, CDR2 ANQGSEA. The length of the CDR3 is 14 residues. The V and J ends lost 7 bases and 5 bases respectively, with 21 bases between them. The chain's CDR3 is CSAALPGSNNEQYF. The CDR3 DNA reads TGCAGCGCCGCCCTCCCAGGGTCTAACAACGAGCAGTACTTC.

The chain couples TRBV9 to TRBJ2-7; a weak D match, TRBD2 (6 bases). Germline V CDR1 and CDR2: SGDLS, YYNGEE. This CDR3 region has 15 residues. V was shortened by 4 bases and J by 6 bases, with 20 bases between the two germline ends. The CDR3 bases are TGTGCCAGCAGCCCCCACCGGGACTTTGTTACCGAGCAGTACTTC. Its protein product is CASSPHRDFVTEQYF.

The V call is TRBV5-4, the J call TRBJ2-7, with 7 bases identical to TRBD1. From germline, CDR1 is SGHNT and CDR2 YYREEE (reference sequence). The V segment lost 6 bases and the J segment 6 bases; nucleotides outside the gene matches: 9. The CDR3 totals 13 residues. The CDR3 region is CASTPTGNREQYF. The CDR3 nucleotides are TGTGCCAGCACCCCGACAGGGAACCGCGAGCAGTACTTC.

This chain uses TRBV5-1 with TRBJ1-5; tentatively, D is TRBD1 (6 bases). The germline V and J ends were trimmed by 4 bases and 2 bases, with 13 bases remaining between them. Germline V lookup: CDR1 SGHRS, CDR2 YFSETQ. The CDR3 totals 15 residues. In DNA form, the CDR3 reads TGCGCCAGCAGCCCTTCGACAGGCCGCAATCAGCCCCAGCATTTT. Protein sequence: CASSPSTGRNQPQHF.

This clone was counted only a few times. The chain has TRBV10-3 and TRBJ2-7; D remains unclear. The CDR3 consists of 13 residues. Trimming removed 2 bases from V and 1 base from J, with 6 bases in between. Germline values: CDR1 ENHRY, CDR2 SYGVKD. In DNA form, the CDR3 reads TGTGCCATCAGTGAGCCGACTTCCTACGAGCAGTACTTC. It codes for CAISEPTSYEQYF.

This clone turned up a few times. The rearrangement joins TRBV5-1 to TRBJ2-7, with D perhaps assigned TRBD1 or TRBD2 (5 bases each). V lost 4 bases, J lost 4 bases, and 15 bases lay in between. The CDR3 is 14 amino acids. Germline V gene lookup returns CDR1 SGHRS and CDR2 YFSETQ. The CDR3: CASSLSMGRYEQYF. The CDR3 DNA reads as TGCGCCAGCAGCCTATCGATGGGACGGTACGAGCAGTACTTC.

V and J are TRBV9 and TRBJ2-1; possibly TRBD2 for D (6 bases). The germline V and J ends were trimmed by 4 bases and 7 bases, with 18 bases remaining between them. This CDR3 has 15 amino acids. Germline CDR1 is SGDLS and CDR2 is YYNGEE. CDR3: CASSSHPTSKNEQFF. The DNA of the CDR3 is TGTGCCAGCAGCTCCCACCCGACTAGTAAGAATGAGCAGTTCTTC.

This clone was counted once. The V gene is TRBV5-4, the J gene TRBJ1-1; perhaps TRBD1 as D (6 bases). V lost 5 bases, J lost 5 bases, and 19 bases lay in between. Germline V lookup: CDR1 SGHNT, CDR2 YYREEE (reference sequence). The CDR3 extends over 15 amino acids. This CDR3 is CASRRTGMGGTEAFF. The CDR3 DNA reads TGTGCCAGCAGACGTACAGGGATGGGGGGAACTGAAGCTTTCTTT.